The 17 T cell receptor beta chains given below trace back to one sample, sequenced in a study of blood T cell repertoires in COVID-19. Using immunoSEQ multiplex PCR, the repertoire was profiled, and TCRdb retains in-frame clones only, with some absent. The sample contains roughly 250,000 clones, 87% of which appear only once. Sequenced sample: peripheral blood. The source of these receptors is a man in his 60s who had recovered from COVID-19.

This clone showed up just once. This chain uses TRBV3-1 (or the pseudogene TRBV3-2) with TRBJ2-5; a weak D match, TRBD2 (7 bases). The V gene lost 4 bases and the J gene lost 1 base, with 10 bases spanning the gap. CDR1 is LGHDT and CDR2 is YNNKEL in the germline V gene (reference sequence). CDR3 length: 14 amino acids. Written as DNA, the CDR3 is TGTGCCAGCAGCCGTCGGGGGGCCCAAGAGACCCAGTACTTC. It translates to CASSRRGAQETQYF.

This chain uses TRBV6-5 with TRBJ2-2; 9 nucleotides align to TRBD2. The V gene end was trimmed by 2 bases and the J gene end by 4 bases; junction bases not matched to a gene: 5. The CDR3 runs to 16 residues. Germline V gives CDR1 MNHEY, CDR2 SVGAGI. The DNA for the CDR3 is TGTGCCAGCAGTTACGGCGGGGGGGCGGTCACCGGGGAGCTGTTTTTT. Its protein product is CASSYGGGAVTGELFF.

This chain joins TRBV9 and TRBJ2-3; 9 bases match TRBD1. J was trimmed by 4 bases and V by 0 bases; bases with no gene match: 6. From germline, CDR1 is SGDLS and CDR2 YYNGEE. The CDR3 contains 16 residues. The CDR3 sequence is CASSVVGTGFADTQYF. CDR3 bases: TGTGCCAGCAGCGTAGTTGGGACAGGGTTCGCAGATACGCAGTATTTT.

The chain links TRBV18 to TRBJ1-1; the match to TRBD1 covers 8 bases. The CDR3 spans 16 residues. J was trimmed by 5 bases and V by 4 bases; bases with no gene match: 12. Per germline, CDR1 KGHSH and CDR2 LQKENI. Here the CDR3 reads CASSQELSGGGTEAFF. In DNA, the CDR3 is TGTGCCAGCTCACAAGAGCTCTCAGGGGGCGGGACTGAAGCTTTCTTT.

J is TRBJ2-3 and V is TRBV28; TRBD1 might be the D (6 bases). V lost 6 bases, J lost 4 bases, and 14 bases lay in between. CDR1 and CDR2 from the germline V gene are MDHEN and SYDVKM. This CDR3 has 14 residues. CDR3 coding DNA: TGTGCCAGCAGCCCCCTTAACAGGGCAGATACGCAGTATTTT. It encodes CASSPLNRADTQYF.

This chain links TRBV6-6 with TRBJ1-2, with D possibly matching TRBD1 (5 bases). V was clipped by 6 bases and J by 2 bases, with 16 bases between them. Germline lookup yields CDR1 MNHNY and CDR2 SVGAGI (reference sequence). The length of the CDR3 is 15 residues. The CDR3 region has the DNA TGTGCCAGCAGCGAACCGCCTAAGGGGAACTATGGCTACACCTTC. Translation: CASSEPPKGNYGYTF.

V and J are TRBV5-4 and TRBJ2-3; 13 bases are a match to TRBD2. CDR1 SGHNT and CDR2 YYREEE come from the germline V gene (reference sequence). With 4 bases clipped from V and 0 bases from J, the junction kept 2 bases outside the gene matches. The CDR3 totals 16 residues. The CDR3 protein is CASSTGLAGSTDTQYF. CDR3 coding DNA: TGTGCCAGCAGCACGGGACTAGCGGGGAGCACAGATACGCAGTATTTT.

The chain uses TRBV25-1 and TRBJ1-2; 10 bases line up with TRBD1. With V trimmed by 2 bases and J by 7 bases, 7 bases remained unmatched. The CDR3 consists of 15 residues. Germline CDR1 reads MGHDK; CDR2 reads SYGVNS. The CDR3 spells CASSERTGGRGGYTF. DNA for the CDR3: TGTGCCAGCAGTGAACGGACAGGGGGTAGGGGTGGCTACACCTTC.

The chain has TRBV9 and TRBJ2-1; 10 nucleotides align to TRBD1. From germline, CDR1 is SGDLS and CDR2 YYNGEE. V lost 1 base to trimming and J lost 6 bases; unmatched junction nucleotides: 19. The CDR3 loop spans 20 amino acids. CDR3 sequence: CASSVSYWGQGPPRANEQFF. DNA of the CDR3: TGTGCCAGCAGCGTATCATATTGGGGACAGGGGCCCCCTAGAGCCAATGAGCAGTTCTTC.

The gene calls are TRBV24-1 and TRBJ2-3; TRBD2 agrees at 15 bases. The CDR3 sequence is 17 residues long. The V gene end was trimmed by 9 bases and the J gene end by 6 bases; junction bases not matched to a gene: 12. CDR1 is KGHDR and CDR2 is SFDVKD in the germline V gene. The CDR3 region has the DNA TGTGCCACCTCGTCCGGACTAGCGGGGGGGCGTCCGGATACGCAGTATTTT. Its translation: CATSSGLAGGRPDTQYF.

V and J are TRBV5-1 and TRBJ2-1, with 7 bases that match TRBD1. The CDR3 length is 16 residues. V lost 0 bases to trimming and J lost 4 bases; unmatched junction nucleotides: 7. Per the germline V gene, CDR1 is SGHRS and CDR2 is YFSETQ. CDR3 sequence: CASSLAETGIYNEQFF. CDR3 DNA: TGCGCCAGCAGCTTGGCCGAGACAGGGATTTACAATGAGCAGTTCTTC.

The chain joins TRBV2 to TRBJ1-2; D is undetermined. CDR3 length: 13 amino acids. Germline lookup yields CDR1 SNHLY and CDR2 FYNNEI. Trimming took 6 bases from V and 2 from J, leaving 10 bases between them. The CDR3 sequence is CASSPGTNYGYTF. DNA for the CDR3: TGTGCCAGCAGCCCAGGTACCAACTATGGCTACACCTTC.

This clone was recorded only once. The rearrangement uses TRBV15 and TRBJ2-1; 8 positions agree with TRBD2. The V and J ends lost 0 bases and 6 bases, in that order; junction bases with no gene match: 7. The germline gives CDR1 LNHNV, CDR2 YYDKDF (reference sequence). The CDR3 length is 16 residues. For the CDR3, the DNA is TGTGCCACCAGCAGAGATTACCGGGGGGGCCTCAATGAGCAGTTCTTC. This translates into CATSRDYRGGLNEQFF.

The chain couples TRBV3-1 (or the pseudogene TRBV3-2) to TRBJ1-1; no firm D call. V lost 2 bases and J 1 base, leaving 8 bases between the germline ends. In germline, CDR1 is LGHDT, CDR2 YNNKEL (reference sequence). This CDR3 has 14 amino acids. The CDR3 protein is CASSQPTRNTEAFF. The CDR3 bases are TGTGCCAGCAGCCAACCGACACGGAACACTGAAGCTTTCTTT.

J is TRBJ2-6 and V is TRBV27, with 7 bases matching TRBD2. Germline values: CDR1 MNHEY, CDR2 SMNVEV (reference sequence). Losses at the gene ends were 9 bases for V and 2 bases for J; bases not matched to a gene: 13. CDR3 length: 17 amino acids. DNA for the CDR3: TGTGCCAGTGTCTCACGGGGGGTGTTCCCTGGGGCCAACGTCCTGACTTTC. Translated: CASVSRGVFPGANVLTF.

To note about this clone: Other DNA sequences of this sample code for an identical CDR3. CDR3 amino acids: CASSGGGSTDTQYF. For the CDR3, the DNA is TGCGCCAGCAGCGGCGGTGGTAGCACAGATACGCAGTATTTT. V gene TRBV5-1 combines with J gene TRBJ2-3; D uncertain. The CDR3 has 14 amino acids. With 4 bases removed from V and 0 bases from J, the gap between germline ends came to 9 bases. Looked up from germline, CDR1 is SGHRS and CDR2 is YFSETQ.

This clone has only one observation. The rearrangement uses TRBV5-1 and TRBJ1-2, with D possibly matching TRBD1 (5 bases). This CDR3 region has 15 residues. Germline CDR1 and CDR2: SGHRS and YFSETQ. V lost 2 bases and J 4 bases, leaving 15 bases between the germline ends. The CDR3 DNA reads as TGCGCCAGCAGCTTATCACCAGGGTTAGTCTATGGCTACACCTTC. The encoded protein is CASSLSPGLVYGYTF.